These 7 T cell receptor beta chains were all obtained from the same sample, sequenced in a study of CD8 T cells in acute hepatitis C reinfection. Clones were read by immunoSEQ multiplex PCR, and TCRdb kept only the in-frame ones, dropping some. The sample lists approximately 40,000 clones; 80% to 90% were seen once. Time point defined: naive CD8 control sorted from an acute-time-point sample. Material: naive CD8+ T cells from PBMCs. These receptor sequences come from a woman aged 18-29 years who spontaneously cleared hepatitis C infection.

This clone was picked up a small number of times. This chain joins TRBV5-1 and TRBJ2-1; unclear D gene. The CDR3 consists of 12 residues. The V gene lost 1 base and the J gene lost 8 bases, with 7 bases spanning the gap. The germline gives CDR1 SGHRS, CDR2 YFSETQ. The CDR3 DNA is TGCGCCAGCAGCTTGTCGATGCATGAGCAGTTCTTC. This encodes CASSLSMHEQFF.

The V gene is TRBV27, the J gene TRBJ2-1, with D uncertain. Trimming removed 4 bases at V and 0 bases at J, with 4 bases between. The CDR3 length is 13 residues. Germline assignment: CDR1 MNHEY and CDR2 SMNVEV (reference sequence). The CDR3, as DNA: TGTGCCAGCAGTTCCAGCTCCTACAATGAGCAGTTCTTC. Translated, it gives CASSSSSYNEQFF.

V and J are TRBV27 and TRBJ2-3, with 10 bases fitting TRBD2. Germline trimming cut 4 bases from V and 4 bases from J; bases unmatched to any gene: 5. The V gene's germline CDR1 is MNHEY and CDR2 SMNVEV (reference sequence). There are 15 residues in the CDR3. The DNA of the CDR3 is TGTGCCAGCAGTTCCACAGCGGGAGGGCCAGATACGCAGTATTTT. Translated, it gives CASSSTAGGPDTQYF.

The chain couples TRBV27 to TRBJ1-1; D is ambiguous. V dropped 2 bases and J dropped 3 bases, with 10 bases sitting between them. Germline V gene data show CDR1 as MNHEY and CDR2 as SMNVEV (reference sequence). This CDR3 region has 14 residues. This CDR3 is CASSLTPGDTEAFF. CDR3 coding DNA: TGTGCCAGCAGTTTAACCCCCGGGGACACTGAAGCTTTCTTT.

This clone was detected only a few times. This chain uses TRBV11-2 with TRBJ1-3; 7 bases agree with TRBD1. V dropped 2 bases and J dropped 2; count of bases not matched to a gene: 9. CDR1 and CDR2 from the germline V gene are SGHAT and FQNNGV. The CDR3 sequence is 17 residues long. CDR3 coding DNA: TGTGCCAGCAGCTTATATGAGACCGGGACAGCTGGAAACACCATATATTTT. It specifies CASSLYETGTAGNTIYF.

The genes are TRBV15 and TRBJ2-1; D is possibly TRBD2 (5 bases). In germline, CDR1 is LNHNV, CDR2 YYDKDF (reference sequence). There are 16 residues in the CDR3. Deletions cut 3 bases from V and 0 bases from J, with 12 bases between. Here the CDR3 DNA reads TGTGCCACCAGCAGTACTAGGGAAGACTCCTACAATGAGCAGTTCTTC. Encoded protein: CATSSTREDSYNEQFF.

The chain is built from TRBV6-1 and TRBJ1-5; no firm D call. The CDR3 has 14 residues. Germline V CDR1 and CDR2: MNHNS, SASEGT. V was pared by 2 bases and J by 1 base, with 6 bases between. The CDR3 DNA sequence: TGTGCCAGCAGTGAACTTTGGAGCAATCAGCCCCAGCATTTT. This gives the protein CASSELWSNQPQHF.